This T cell receptor beta chain derives from a study of blood T cell repertoires in COVID-19. As for the study in general: Spain, Italy and the United States supplied samples that represented acute and convalescent COVID-19.

Original handling: Reference gene primer amplification yielded estimated nucleated cell counts. Using immunoSEQ multiplex PCR, the repertoire was profiled, and TCRdb retains in-frame clones only, with some absent. That table furnishes V, J and clone size, whereas the DNA furnished D and trimming. Altogether some 120,000 clones are present, roughly 80% being singletons, with the ten largest covering 6.5% to 10%. Trimming shortened V by 1 base and J by 0 bases, and 5 bases separated the two germline ends. Germline lookup yields CDR1 SGHDT and CDR2 YYEEEE. There are 14 residues in the CDR3. This clone was observed a single time.

The gene calls are TRBV5-6 and TRBJ1-3; D gene ambiguous. The TCR sequence derives from a man between 65 and 80 years old with acute or convalescent COVID-19. Sequenced material: peripheral blood. Written as DNA, the CDR3 is TGTGCCAGCAGCTTGCCAGGCTCTGGAAACACCATATATTTT. As protein: CASSLPGSGNTIYF. Supplemented by reference TRBV5-6 and TRBJ1-3, the full variable domain reads DAGVTQSPTHLIKTRGQQVTLRCSPKSGHDTVSWYQQALGQGPQFIFQYYEEEERQRGNFPDRFSGHQFPNYSSELNVNALLLGDSALYLCASSLPGSGNTIYFGEGSWLTVV.